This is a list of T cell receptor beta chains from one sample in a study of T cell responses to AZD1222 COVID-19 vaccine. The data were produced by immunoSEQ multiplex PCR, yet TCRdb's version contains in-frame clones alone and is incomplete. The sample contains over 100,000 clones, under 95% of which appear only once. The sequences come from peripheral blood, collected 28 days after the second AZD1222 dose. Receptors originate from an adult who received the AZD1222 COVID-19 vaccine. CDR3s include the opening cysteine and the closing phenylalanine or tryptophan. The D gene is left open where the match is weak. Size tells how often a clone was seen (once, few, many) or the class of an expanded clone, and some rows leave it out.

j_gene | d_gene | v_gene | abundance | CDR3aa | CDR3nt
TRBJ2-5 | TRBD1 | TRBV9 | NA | CASSAHRDRGETQYF | TGTGCCAGCAGCGCCCACCGGGACAGGGGGGAGACCCAGTACTTC
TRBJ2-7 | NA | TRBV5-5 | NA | CASSLVGTSDYEQYF | TGTGCCAGCAGCTTGGTTGGGACCTCAGACTACGAGCAGTACTTC
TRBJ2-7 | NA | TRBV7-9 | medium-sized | CASSQIAYEQYF | TGTGCCAGCAGCCAGATCGCTTACGAGCAGTACTTC
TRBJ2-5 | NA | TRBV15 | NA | CATSRGMDQQETQYF | TGTGCCACCAGCAGAGGGATGGACCAGCAAGAGACCCAGTACTTC
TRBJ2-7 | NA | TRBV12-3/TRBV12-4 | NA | CASSKQSHEQYF | TGTGCCAGCAGTAAACAAAGTCACGAGCAGTACTTC
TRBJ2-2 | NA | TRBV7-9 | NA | CASSYRGTGELFF | TGTGCCAGCAGCTATAGAGGCACCGGGGAGCTGTTTTTT
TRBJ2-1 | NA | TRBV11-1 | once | CASSPSLAGEQFF | TGTGCCAGCAGCCCCTCCTTGGCAGGGGAGCAGTTCTTC
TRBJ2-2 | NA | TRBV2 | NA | CASSPGQNTGELFF | TGTGCCAGCAGTCCCGGACAAAACACCGGGGAGCTGTTTTTT
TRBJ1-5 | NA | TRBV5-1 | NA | CASSHGTPNQPQHF | TGCGCCAGCAGCCACGGGACACCTAATCAGCCCCAGCATTTT
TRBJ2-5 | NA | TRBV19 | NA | CASSIGGISETQYF | TGTGCCAGTAGTATTGGGGGGATCTCAGAGACCCAGTACTTC